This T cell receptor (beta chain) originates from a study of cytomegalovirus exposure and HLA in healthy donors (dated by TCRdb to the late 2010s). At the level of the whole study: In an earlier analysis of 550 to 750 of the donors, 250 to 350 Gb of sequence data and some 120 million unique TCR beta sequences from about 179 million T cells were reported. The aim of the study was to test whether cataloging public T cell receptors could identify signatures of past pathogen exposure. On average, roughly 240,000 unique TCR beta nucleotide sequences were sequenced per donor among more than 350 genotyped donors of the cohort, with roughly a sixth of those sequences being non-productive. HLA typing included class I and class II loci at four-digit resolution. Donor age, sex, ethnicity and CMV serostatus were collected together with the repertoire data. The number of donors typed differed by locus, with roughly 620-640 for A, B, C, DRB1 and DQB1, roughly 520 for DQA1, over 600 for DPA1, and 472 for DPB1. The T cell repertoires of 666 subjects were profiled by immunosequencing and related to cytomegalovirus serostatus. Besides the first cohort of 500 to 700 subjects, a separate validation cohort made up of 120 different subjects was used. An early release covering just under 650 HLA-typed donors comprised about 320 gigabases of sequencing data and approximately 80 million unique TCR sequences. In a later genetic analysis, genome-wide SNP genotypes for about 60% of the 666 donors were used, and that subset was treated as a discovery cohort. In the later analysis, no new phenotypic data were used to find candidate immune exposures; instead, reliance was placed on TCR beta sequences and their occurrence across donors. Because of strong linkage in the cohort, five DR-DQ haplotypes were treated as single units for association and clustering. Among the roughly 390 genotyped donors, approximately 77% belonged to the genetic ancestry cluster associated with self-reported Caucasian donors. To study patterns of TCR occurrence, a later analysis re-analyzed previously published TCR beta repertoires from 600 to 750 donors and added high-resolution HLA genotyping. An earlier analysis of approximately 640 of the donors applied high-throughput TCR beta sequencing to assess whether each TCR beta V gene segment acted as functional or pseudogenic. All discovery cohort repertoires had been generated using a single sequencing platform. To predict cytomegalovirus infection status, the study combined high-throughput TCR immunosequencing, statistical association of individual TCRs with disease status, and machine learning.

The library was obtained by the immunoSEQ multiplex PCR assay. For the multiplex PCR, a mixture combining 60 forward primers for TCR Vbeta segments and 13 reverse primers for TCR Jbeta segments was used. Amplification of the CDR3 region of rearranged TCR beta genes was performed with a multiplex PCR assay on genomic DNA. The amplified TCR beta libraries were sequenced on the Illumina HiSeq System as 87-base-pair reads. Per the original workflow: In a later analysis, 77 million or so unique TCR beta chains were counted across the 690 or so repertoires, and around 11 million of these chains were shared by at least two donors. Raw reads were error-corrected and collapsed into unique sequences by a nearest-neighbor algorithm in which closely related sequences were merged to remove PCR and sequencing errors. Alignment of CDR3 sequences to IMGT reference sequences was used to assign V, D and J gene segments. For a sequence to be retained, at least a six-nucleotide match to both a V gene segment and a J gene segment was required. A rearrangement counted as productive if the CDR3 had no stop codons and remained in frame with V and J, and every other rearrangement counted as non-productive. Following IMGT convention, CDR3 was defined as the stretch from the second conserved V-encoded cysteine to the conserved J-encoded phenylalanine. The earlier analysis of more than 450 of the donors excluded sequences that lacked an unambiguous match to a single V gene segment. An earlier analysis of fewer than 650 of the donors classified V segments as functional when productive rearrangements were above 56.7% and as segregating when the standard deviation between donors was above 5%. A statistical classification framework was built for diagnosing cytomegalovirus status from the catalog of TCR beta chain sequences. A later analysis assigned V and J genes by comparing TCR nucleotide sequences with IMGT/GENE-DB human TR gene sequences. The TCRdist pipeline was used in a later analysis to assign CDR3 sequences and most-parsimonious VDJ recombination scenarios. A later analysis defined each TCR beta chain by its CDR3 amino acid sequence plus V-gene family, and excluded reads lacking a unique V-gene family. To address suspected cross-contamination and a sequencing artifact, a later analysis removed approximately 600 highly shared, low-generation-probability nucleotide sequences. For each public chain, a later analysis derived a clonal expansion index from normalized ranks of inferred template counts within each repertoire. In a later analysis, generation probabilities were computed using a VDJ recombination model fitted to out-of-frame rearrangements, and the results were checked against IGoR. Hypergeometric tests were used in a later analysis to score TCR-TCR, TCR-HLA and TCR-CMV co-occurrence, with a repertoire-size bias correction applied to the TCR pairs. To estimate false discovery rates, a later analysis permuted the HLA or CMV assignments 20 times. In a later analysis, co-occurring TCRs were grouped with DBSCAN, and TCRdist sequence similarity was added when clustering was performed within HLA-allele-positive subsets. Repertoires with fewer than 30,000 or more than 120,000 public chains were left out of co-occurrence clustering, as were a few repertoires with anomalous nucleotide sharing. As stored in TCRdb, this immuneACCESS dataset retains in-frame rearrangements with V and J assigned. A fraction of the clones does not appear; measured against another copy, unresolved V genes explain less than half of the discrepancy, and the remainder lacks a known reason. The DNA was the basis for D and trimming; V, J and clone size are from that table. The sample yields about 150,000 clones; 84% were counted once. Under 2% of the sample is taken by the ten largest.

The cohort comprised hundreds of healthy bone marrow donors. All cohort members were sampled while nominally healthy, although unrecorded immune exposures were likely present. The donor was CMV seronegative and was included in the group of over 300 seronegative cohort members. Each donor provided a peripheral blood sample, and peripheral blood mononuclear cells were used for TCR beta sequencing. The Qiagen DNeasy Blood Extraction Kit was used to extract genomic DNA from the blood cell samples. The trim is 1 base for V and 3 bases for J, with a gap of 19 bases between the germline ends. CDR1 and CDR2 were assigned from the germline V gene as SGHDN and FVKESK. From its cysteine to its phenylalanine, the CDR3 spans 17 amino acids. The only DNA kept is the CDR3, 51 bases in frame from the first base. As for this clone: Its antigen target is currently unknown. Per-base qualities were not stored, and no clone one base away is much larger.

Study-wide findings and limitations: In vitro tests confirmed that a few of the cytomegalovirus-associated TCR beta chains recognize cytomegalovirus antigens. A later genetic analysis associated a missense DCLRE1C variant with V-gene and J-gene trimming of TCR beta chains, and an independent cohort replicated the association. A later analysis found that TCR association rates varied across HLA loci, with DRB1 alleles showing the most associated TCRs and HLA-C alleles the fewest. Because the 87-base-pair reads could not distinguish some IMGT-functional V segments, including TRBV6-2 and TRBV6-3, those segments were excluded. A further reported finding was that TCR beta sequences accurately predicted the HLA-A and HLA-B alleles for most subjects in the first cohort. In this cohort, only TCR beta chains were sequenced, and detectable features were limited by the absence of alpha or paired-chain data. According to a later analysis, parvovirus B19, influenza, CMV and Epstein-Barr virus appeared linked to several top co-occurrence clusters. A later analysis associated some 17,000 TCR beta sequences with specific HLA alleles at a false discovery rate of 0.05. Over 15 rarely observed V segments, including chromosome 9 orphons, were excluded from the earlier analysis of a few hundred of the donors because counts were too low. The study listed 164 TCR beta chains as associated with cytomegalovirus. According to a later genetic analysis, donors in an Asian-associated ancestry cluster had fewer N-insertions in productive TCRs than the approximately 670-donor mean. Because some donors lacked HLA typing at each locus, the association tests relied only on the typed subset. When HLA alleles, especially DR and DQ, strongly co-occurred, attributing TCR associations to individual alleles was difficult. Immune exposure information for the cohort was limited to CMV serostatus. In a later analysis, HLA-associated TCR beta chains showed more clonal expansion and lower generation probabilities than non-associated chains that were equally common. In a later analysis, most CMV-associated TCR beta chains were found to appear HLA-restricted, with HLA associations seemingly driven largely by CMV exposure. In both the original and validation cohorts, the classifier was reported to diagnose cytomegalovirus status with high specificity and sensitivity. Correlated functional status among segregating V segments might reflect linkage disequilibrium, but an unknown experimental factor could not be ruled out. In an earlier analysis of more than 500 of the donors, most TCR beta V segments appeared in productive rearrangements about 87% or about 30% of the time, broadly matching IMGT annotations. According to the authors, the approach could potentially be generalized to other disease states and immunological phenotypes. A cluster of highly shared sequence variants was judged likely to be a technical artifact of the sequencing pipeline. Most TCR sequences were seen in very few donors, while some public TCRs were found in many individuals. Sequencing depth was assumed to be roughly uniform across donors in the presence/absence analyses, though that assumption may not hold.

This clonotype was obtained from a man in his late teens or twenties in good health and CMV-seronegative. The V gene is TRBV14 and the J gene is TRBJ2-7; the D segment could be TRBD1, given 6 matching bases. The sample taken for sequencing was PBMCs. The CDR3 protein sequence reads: CASSQGWRTVGVYEQYF. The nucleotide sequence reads TGTGCCAGCAGCCAAGGATGGAGGACAGTAGGAGTCTACGAGCAGTACTTC.